This T cell receptor beta chain was documented in a study of OX40 agonist ivuxolimab in advanced cancers. This CDR3 comprises 17 residues. Germline-derived CDR1 and CDR2 are LNHDA and SQIVND (reference sequence). The V gene lost 3 bases and the J gene lost 0 bases, with 15 bases spanning the gap. Blood sampling was done at baseline, cycle 4 day 1, and cycle 7 day 1. TCRdb keeps only in-frame clones here, not all; method: immunoSEQ multiplex PCR. The sample contains approximately 77,000 clones, approximately 80% of which appear only once. In the case of this clone: Its target is not known.

Study-level findings and limits: Low normalized T-cell clonal expansion was additionally recorded for some nonresponders. CD8+ T cells (on average) carried more expanded clones than CD4+ T cells. Partial responders at 0.1-3.0 mg/kg had among the lowest clonal expansion.

The receptor was derived from an adult with an advanced solid tumor such as melanoma, head and neck, liver or kidney cancer. This rearrangement joins TRBV19 to TRBJ1-5; D possibly corresponds to TRBD1 (6 bases). This specimen consisted of CD4+ or CD8+ T cells sorted from blood, obtained in a trial of the OX40 agonist ivuxolimab. The CDR3 region has the DNA TGTGCCAGTAGTATCGCACAGGGAGGGGATAGCAATCAGCCCCAGCATTTT. It translates to CASSIAQGGDSNQPQHF.